This T cell receptor (beta chain) comes out of a study of neurological immune-mediated disorders. Findings and limits, study-wide: It was HTLV-1-associated myelopathy that showed the most TCR clonal expansion, while multiple sclerosis showed the least, falling below healthy controls. Across subjects, no CDR3 amino acid sequence appeared in expanded clones of more than one subject, a finding that suggested private repertoires in all groups.

Germline loops: CDR1 DFQATT, CDR2 SNEGSKA (reference sequence). The CDR3 totals 13 residues. The junction had 2 bases not matched to a gene; V was cut back by 3 bases and J by 1 base. By 5'RACE with 10-nucleotide random UMIs, the cDNA was made. One entry per CDR3 protein results from TCRdb running MiXCR on the 5' RACE reads. The table has approximately 89,000 distinct CDR3 sequences, over 10% seen once. This clonotype was detected ten times or more. Its antigen is as yet unknown. Stated time point: longitudinal time-point 2. It was from 2 million PBMCs stored at -80 C that the unsorted libraries were obtained.

The V gene is TRBV20-1, the J gene TRBJ1-1, with 7 bases identical to TRBD1. The sequence was collected from a female donor with HTLV-1-associated myelopathy (HAM/TSP). Specimen: PBMCs. The CDR3 DNA is TGCAGTGCTAGTAGGACAGGGAACACTGAAGCTTTCTTT. Protein: CSASRTGNTEAFF.